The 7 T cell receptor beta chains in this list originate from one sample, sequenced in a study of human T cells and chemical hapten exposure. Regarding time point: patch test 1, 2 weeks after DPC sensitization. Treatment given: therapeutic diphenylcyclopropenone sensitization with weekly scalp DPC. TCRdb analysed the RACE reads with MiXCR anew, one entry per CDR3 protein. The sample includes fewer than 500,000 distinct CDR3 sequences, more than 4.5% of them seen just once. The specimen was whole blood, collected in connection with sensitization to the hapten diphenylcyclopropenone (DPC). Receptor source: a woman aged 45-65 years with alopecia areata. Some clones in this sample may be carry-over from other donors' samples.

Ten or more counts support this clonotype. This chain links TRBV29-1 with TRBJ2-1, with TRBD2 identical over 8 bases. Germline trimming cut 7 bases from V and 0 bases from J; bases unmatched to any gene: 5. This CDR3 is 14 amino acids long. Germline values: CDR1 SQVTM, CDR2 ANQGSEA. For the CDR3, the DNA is TGCAGCGGGATTAGCGGGGACTCCTACAATGAGCAGTTCTTC. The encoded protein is CSGISGDSYNEQFF.

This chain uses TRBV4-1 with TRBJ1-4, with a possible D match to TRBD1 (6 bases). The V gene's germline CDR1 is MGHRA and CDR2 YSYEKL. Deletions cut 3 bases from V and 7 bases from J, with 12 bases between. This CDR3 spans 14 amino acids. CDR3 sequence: CASSHGTSFEKLFF. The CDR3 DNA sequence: TGCGCCAGCAGCCATGGGACAAGCTTTGAAAAACTGTTTTTT.

The CDR3 nucleotides read TGTGCCAGCAGCGCGGAGACAGGTCCGAACACCGGGGAGCTGTTTTTT. It encodes CASSAETGPNTGELFF. This sequence joins TRBV2 and TRBJ2-2; TRBD1 is a possible D gene (6 bases). This CDR3 contains 16 residues. The V end lost 6 bases, the J end lost 0 bases, and 14 bases lay between the germline ends. CDR1 and CDR2 from the germline V gene are SNHLY and FYNNEI.

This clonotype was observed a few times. The CDR3 DNA is TGCAGCGTCCCGGGACAACACTACGAGCAGTACTTC. The encoded protein is CSVPGQHYEQYF. The chain combines TRBV29-1 with TRBJ2-7, with a tentative D call TRBD1 (6 bases). Germline V gives CDR1 SQVTM, CDR2 ANQGSEA. V was cut by 6 bases and J by 3 bases, with 12 bases left in between. This CDR3 is built from 12 residues.

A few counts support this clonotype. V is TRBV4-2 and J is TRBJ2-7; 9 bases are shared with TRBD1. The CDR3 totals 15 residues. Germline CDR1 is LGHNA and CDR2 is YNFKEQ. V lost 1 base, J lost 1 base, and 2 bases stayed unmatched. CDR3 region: CASSQATGGSYEQYF. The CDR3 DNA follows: TGTGCCAGCAGCCAAGCGACAGGGGGTTCCTACGAGCAGTACTTC.

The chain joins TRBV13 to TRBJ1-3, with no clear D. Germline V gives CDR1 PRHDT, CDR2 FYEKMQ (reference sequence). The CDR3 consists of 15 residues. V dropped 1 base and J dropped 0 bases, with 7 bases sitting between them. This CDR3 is CASSLVTNSGNTIYF. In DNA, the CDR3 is TGTGCCAGCAGCTTAGTTACCAACTCTGGAAACACCATATATTTT.

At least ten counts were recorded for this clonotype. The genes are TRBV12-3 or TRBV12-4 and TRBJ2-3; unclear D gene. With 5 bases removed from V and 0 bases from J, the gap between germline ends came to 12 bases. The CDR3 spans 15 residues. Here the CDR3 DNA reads TGTGCCAGCAGTCCATGGACCACTAGCACAGATACGCAGTATTTT. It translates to CASSPWTTSTDTQYF.